Sequencing of this T cell receptor beta chain was carried out in a study of blood T cell repertoires in COVID-19. Generated by immunoSEQ multiplex PCR, the TCRdb table keeps only in-frame clones and is missing some. The table lists over 120,000 clones, about 87% of them singletons. Germline assignment: CDR1 SGHTS and CDR2 YDEGEE. Trimming shortened V by 0 bases and J by 2 bases, and 9 bases separated the two germline ends. CDR3 length: 14 residues. The source of this sequence is a man between 60 and 75 years old who had recovered from COVID-19. The genes are TRBV5-8 and TRBJ2-7; maybe TRBD2 (6 bases). The sample comprised PBMCs or T cells enriched from blood (not recorded which). The CDR3 sequence is CASSLGGATYEQYF. CDR3 DNA sequence: TGTGCCAGCAGCTTGGGCGGGGCGACCTACGAGCAGTACTTC.